This T cell receptor (beta chain) was sequenced for a study of Graves' ophthalmopathy and Graves' hyperthyroidism. Pregnant or lactating patients and those with other autoimmune diseases or uncontrolled infections were excluded. Looked up from germline, CDR1 is DFQATT and CDR2 is SNEGSKA (reference sequence). There are 14 residues in the CDR3. V dropped 0 bases and J dropped 2 bases, with 11 bases sitting between them. TCR beta CDR3 regions were amplified from RNA transcripts. Second-round multiplex PCR came after first-round RT-PCR with HTBI primers. TCRdb re-called the multiplex PCR reads through MiXCR, storing one row per CDR3 protein. The profile covers roughly 300,000 distinct CDR3 sequences, with 17% appearing a single time and 9% to 15% taken by the ten largest. Findings and caveats of the study: The model achieved approximately 71% sensitivity and around 72% specificity for ophthalmopathy progression.

Remarks on this clonotype: Its antigen is still unknown.

The TCR originated in an adult man with Graves' ophthalmopathy. The genes are TRBV20-1 and TRBJ2-7; D call uncertain. Sequences were obtained from peripheral blood. This chain's CDR3 is CSARDPRRTYEQYF. CDR3 in DNA: TGCAGTGCTAGAGATCCGCGCCGGACCTACGAGCAGTACTTC.